This T cell receptor (beta chain) was observed in a study of radiation and T cells in renal cell carcinoma (dated by TCRdb to about 2020). Regarding the research as a whole: In total, around 53 samples, comprising 26 tumors and 27 peripheral blood samples, were subjected to TCR beta sequencing. Across all 50 or so samples, several million unique CDR3 nucleotide sequences, encoding 2.5 million to 3 million unique CDR3 amino acid sequences, were identified. The final blood draw was performed at 4 weeks after radiation, at the same time as nephrectomy. What the work shows at the level of the full study, not this receptor alone: Because the trial had a single-armed design, the trial could not examine how radiation dose or scheduling affected the TCR repertoire. Because no pretreatment tumor biopsies were available, whether clonotypes were present in the tumor at baseline could not be determined. Tracking of blood repertoire dynamics stopped at around 4 weeks after treatment, with no follow-up past that point. In blood, the top tumor clonotypes increased between baseline and 2 weeks post-radiation and then shrank by 4 weeks, which suggests that tumor-resident clones expanded only transiently.

As for this clone: No antigen is known for it. The record has no base qualities; no much larger clone is one base away.

TCR beta libraries were generated from genomic DNA with the immunoSEQ kit, following the manufacturer's recommendations. To prepare the libraries, a first multiplex PCR with proprietary primers was run, followed by a second PCR that added unique barcodes, and a bead cleanup was done after each round. Each sample batch included a kit-provided positive control reaction and a negative control reaction. The final libraries were assessed on an Agilent 4200 TapeStation D1000 ScreenTape, pooled by volume, and quantified by qPCR. Sequencing ran on an Illumina NextSeq500 with a MidOutput 150-cycle cartridge, using 156 Read1 and 15 Index1 cycles with kit custom primers. The pooled library was loaded at 0.95 to 1 pM, with a roughly 18% PhiX control spiked in. In the paper's pipeline: Vendor-processed data were analyzed in R, and a clonotype was defined as all T cells sharing the same CDR3 nucleotide sequence. In the clone abundance analyses, frequencies in each sample were normalized to that sample's 10,000 most abundant clones. Public T cell clones, which averaged fewer than five per sample, were removed prior to analysis. Tumor-enriched and baseline blood-enriched clonotypes were defined by at least a 32-fold difference in abundance between compartments. Clonotypes expanded or contracted between blood time points were identified with a beta-binomial differential abundance model. Tumor-blood repertoire similarity was measured with the Baroni-Urbani and Buser coefficient, and groups were compared using two-tailed Wilcoxon tests in R. The clones in this table, taken by TCRdb from immuneACCESS, are in-frame only. Not every clone is retained; where verified, under half of the shortfall comes from an unresolved V gene, and the cause of the rest is unknown. The V and J calls and clone size come from that table; D and trimming were worked out from the DNA. Here the sample has 140,000 to 150,000 clones; roughly 90% occur a single time. The biggest ten clones account for about 17% of the sample.

What the time point label conveys for this sample: blood 4 weeks post-SBRT, at nephrectomy. The treatment or condition label for this specimen denotes: 15 Gy SBRT to primary tumor, nephrectomy 4 weeks later. Samples were obtained from a clinical trial, in which 15 Gy stereotactic body radiation therapy was delivered to primary renal cell carcinomas and nephrectomy was performed 4 weeks later. To follow tumor-enriched clonotypes, serial peripheral blood was collected from radiation-treated patients at baseline and at 2 weeks and 4 weeks after SBRT. Every patient had renal cell carcinoma of clear cell pathology. The QIAamp DNA Blood Mini Kit (Qiagen) was used to prepare genomic DNA for TCR sequencing. The analyses included only samples that passed all quality control checks. V drops 0 bases and J drops 3 bases, leaving 6 bases in between. Including the terminal cysteine and phenylalanine, the CDR3 comprises 12 residues. Here the CDR3 DNA is all that survives: 36 bases in frame from base 1. CDR1 and CDR2, per the germline V gene (reference sequence), are GTSNPN and SVGIG.

The sample in question was blood, obtained from a patient whose treatment included radiotherapy and nephrectomy. Here the chain combines TRBV30 and TRBJ2-7, with the D gene too uncertain to name. This receptor was obtained from a woman aged 45-65 years with renal cell carcinoma. The CDR3 is CAWSVLGYEQYF. The DNA sequence is as follows: TGTGCCTGGAGTGTCCTAGGCTACGAGCAGTACTTC. Joined to the reference TRBV30 and TRBJ2-7 proteins, this CDR3 gives the full variable domain: SQTIHQWPATLVQPVGSPLSLECTVEGTSNPNLYWYRQAAGRGLQLLFYSVGIGQISSEVPQNLSASRPQDRQFILSSKKLLLSDSGFYLCAWSVLGYEQYFGPGTRLTVT.